The sequence of this T cell receptor (beta chain) was determined in a study of blood T cell repertoires in COVID-19. The overall study: Material from acute and convalescent COVID-19 was sourced from the United States, Italy and Spain. The analysed material was cDNA or gDNA that came from T cells, B-cell-depleted T cells, or PBMCs.

How the authors handled the data: How many nucleated cells were present was estimated from reference gene primer amplification. Clones were sequenced by immunoSEQ multiplex PCR, and TCRdb holds only the in-frame ones, with some missing. The DNA gave D and trimming, while V, J and clone size come from that table. The sample has fewer than 300,000 clones; roughly 84% are singletons. One Seattle source followed patients from active infection through their disease course. The V gene's germline CDR1 is LGHDT and CDR2 YNNKEL (reference sequence). The CDR3 contains 14 residues. V lost 0 bases, J lost 5 bases, and 10 bases lay in between.

The sequencing input was peripheral blood. The chain joins TRBV3-1 (or the pseudogene TRBV3-2) to TRBJ2-5; D remains unclear. The TCR sequence derives from an older person with COVID-19, enrolled during active disease. CDR3 bases: TGTGCCAGCAGCCAAGATTTTTCAATGGAGACCCAGTACTTC. This sequence encodes CASSQDFSMETQYF.